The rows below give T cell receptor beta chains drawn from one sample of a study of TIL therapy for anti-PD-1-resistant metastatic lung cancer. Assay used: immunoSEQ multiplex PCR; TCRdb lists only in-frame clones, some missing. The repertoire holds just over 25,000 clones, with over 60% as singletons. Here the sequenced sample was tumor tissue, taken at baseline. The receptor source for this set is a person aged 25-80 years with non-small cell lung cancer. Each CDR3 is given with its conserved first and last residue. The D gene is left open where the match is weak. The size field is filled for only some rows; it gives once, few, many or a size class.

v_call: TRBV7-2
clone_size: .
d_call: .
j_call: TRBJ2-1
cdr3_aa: CASSTAGNNEQFF
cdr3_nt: TGTGCCAGCAGCACAGCGGGCAACAATGAGCAGTTCTTC

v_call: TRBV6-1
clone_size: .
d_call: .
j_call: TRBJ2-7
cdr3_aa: CASSEVLSQEDSYEQYF
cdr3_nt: TGTGCCAGCAGTGAAGTTCTCTCCCAGGAAGACTCCTACGAGCAGTACTTC

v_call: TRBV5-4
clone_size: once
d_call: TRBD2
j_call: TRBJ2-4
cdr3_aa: CASSLKTGGAKNIQYF
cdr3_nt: TGTGCCAGCAGCTTGAAGACGGGGGGAGCCAAAAACATTCAGTACTTC

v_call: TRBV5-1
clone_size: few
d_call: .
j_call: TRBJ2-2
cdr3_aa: CASSGGNTGELFF
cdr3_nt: TGCGCCAGCAGCGGGGGGAACACCGGGGAGCTGTTTTTT

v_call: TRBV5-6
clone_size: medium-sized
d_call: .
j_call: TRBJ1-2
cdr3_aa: CASSLEVVSGYGYTF
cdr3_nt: TGTGCCAGCAGCTTGGAGGTAGTCAGCGGCTATGGCTACACCTTC

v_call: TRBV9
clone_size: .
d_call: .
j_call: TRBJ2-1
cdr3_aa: CASETVLNEQFF
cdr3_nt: TGTGCCTCGGAGACAGTGCTCAATGAGCAGTTCTTC

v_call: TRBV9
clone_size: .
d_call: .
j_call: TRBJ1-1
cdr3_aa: CASSVETEMNTEAFF
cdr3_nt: TGTGCCAGCAGCGTAGAAACGGAAATGAACACTGAAGCTTTCTTT

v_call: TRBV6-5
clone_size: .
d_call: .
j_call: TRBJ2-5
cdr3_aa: CASSYSEGLETQYF
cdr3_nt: TGTGCCAGCAGTTACTCGGAGGGACTGGAGACCCAGTACTTC

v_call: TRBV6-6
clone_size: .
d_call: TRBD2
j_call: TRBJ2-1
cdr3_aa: CASSPSGGSYNEQFF
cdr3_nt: TGTGCCAGCAGTCCTAGCGGGGGCTCCTACAATGAGCAGTTCTTC

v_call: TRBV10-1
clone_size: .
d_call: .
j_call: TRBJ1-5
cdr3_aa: CASSEMTDLKGPQHF
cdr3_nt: TGCGCCAGCAGTGAGATGACCGACCTGAAAGGGCCCCAGCATTTT

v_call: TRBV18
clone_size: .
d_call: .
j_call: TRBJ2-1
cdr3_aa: CASSGGYNEQFF
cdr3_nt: TGTGCCAGCTCAGGGGGGTACAATGAGCAGTTCTTC

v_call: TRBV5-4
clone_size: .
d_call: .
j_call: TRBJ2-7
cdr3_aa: CASRRDTSSYEQYF
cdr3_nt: TGTGCCAGCAGAAGGGACACTTCCTCCTACGAGCAGTACTTC

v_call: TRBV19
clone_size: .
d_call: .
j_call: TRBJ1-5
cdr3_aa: CASSMYMYSNQPQHF
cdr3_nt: TGTGCCAGTAGTATGTATATGTATAGCAATCAGCCCCAGCATTTT

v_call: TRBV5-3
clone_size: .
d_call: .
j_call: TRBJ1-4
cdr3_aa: CARSLGDGRKKLFF
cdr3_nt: TGTGCCAGAAGCTTGGGAGACGGTAGAAAGAAACTGTTTTTT

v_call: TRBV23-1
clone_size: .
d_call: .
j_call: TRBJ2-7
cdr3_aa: CASSSRTGEQYF
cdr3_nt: TGCGCCAGCAGTTCCCGAACAGGGGAGCAGTACTTC

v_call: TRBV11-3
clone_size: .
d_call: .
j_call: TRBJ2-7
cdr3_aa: CASSQSGTQHLSYEQYF
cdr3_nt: TGTGCCAGCAGCCAGTCCGGGACCCAACATTTATCCTACGAGCAGTACTTC

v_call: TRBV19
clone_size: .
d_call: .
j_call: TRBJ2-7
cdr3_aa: CASSMAGRNYEQYF
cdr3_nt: TGTGCCAGTAGTATGGCAGGCAGGAACTACGAGCAGTACTTC

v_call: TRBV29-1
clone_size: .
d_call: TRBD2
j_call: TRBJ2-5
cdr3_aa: CSVEGLAGVETQYF
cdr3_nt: TGCAGCGTTGAAGGACTAGCGGGGGTCGAGACCCAGTACTTC

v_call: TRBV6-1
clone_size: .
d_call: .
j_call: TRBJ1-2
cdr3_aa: CASSESLAADYGYTF
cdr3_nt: TGTGCCAGCAGTGAATCGTTGGCAGCAGACTATGGCTACACCTTC

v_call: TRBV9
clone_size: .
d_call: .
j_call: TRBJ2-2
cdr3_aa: CASSVGGGSYTGELFF
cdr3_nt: TGTGCCAGCAGCGTAGGAGGAGGCAGTTACACCGGGGAGCTGTTTTTT

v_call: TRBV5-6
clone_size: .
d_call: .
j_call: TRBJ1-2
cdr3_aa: CASSSQGGRGYTF
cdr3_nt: TGTGCCAGCAGCTCCCAGGGCGGTAGAGGCTACACCTTC

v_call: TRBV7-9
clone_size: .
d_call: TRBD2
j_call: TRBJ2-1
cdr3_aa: CASSLRLERGVGNEQFF
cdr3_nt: TGTGCCAGCAGCTTGAGACTTGAGCGGGGAGTGGGGAATGAGCAGTTCTTC

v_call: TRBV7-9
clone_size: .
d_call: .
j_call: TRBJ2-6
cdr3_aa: CASSEGRISGANVLTF
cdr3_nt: TGTGCCAGCAGCGAGGGACGGATCTCTGGGGCCAACGTCCTGACTTTC

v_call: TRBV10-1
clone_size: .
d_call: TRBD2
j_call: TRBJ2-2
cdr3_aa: CASRTRLAGGNTGELFF
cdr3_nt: TGCGCCAGCAGGACTAGGCTAGCGGGGGGGAACACCGGGGAGCTGTTTTTT

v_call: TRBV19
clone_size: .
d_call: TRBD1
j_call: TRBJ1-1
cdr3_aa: CASRGTGEKGTEAFF
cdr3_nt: TGTGCCAGTAGGGGGACAGGGGAGAAAGGCACTGAAGCTTTCTTT

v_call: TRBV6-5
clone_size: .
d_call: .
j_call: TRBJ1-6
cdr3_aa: CASSYQGTANSPLHF
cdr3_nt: TGTGCCAGCAGTTACCAGGGAACAGCTAATTCACCCCTCCACTTT

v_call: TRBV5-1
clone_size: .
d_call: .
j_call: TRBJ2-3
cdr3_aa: CASLERGGPTDTQYF
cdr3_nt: TGCGCCAGCTTAGAAAGGGGGGGCCCGACAGATACGCAGTATTTT

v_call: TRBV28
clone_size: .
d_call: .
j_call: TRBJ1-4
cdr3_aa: CASRRQRGGLNNEKLFF
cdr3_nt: TGTGCCAGCAGAAGACAGAGGGGGGGGCTCAATAATGAAAAACTGTTTTTT

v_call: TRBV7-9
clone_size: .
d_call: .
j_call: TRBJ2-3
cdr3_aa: CAQLGEADTQYF
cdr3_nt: TGTGCCCAGCTTGGGGAGGCAGATACGCAGTATTTT

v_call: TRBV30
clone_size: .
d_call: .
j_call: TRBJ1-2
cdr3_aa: CAWSVLDGYTF
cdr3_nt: TGTGCCTGGAGTGTACTTGATGGCTACACCTTC

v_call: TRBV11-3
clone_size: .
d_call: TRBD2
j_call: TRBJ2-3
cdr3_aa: CASSFLAGGRTDTQYF
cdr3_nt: TGTGCCAGCAGCTTTCTCGCGGGGGGACGCACAGATACGCAGTATTTT

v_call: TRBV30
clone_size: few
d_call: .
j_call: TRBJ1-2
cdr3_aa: CAWSERTDYGYTF
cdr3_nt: TGTGCCTGGAGTGAGCGGACGGACTATGGCTACACCTTC

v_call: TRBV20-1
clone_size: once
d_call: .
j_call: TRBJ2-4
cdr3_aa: CSARLAGVPYF
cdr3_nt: TGCAGTGCTAGGTTGGCAGGGGTCCCGTACTTC

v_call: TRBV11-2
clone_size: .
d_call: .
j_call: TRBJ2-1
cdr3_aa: CASTDPGGTNNEQFF
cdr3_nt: TGTGCCAGCACCGACCCTGGCGGAACTAACAATGAGCAGTTCTTC

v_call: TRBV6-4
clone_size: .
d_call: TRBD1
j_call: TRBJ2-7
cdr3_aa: CASSERTGEGYEQYF
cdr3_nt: TGTGCCAGCAGTGAACGGACAGGGGAGGGCTACGAGCAGTACTTC

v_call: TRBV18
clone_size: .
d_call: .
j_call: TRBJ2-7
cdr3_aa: CASSRNYEQYF
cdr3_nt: TGTGCCAGCTCACGCAACTACGAGCAGTACTTC

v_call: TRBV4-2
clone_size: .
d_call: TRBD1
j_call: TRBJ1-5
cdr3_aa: CASSLTGGNQPQHF
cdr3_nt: TGTGCCAGCAGTCTTACAGGGGGCAATCAGCCCCAGCATTTT

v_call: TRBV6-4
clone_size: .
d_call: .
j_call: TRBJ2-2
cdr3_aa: CASSERDGDTGELFF
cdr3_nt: TGTGCCAGCAGTGAGCGGGACGGAGACACCGGGGAGCTGTTTTTT

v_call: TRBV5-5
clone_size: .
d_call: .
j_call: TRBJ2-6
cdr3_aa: CASGIHVSHKSGNVLTF
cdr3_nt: TGTGCCAGCGGAATCCATGTCTCGCACAAGTCGGGCAACGTCCTGACTTTC

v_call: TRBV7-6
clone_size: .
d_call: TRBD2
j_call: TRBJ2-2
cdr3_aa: CASSLKLAGANTGELFF
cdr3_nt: TGTGCCAGCAGCTTAAAGCTAGCGGGGGCTAACACCGGGGAGCTGTTTTTT

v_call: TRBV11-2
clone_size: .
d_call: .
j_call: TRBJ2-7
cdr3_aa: CASSPDDTYSPYEQYF
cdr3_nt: TGTGCCAGCAGCCCAGACGACACCTACAGCCCCTACGAGCAGTACTTC

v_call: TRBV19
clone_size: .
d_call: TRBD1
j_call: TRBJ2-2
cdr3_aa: CASSIWLIGGQGAKNGELFF
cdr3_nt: TGTGCCAGTAGTATATGGTTGATAGGGGGACAGGGGGCAAAGAACGGGGAGCTGTTTTTT

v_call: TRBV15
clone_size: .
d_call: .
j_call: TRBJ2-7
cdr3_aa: CATSPRVTGVEQYF
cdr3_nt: TGTGCCACCAGCCCGCGGGTTACAGGTGTCGAGCAGTACTTC

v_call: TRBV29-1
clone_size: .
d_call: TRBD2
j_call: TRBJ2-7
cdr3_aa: CSASGGASYEQYF
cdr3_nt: TGCAGCGCCTCGGGGGGGGCAAGCTACGAGCAGTACTTC

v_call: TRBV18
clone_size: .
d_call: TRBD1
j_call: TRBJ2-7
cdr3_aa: CASSQGQAGEQYF
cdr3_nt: TGTGCCAGCTCACAAGGACAGGCTGGCGAGCAGTACTTC

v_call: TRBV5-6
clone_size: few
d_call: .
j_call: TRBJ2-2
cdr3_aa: CASSLVQDNTGELFF
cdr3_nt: TGTGCCAGCAGCTTGGTGCAGGATAACACCGGGGAGCTGTTTTTT

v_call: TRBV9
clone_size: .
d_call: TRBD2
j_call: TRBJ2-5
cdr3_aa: CASSLGLVFETQYF
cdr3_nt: TGTGCCAGCAGCCTGGGACTAGTATTCGAGACCCAGTACTTC

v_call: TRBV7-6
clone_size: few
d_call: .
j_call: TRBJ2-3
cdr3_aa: CASSSTTQTGTDTQYF
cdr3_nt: TGTGCCAGCAGCTCTACGACCCAGACAGGCACAGATACGCAGTATTTT

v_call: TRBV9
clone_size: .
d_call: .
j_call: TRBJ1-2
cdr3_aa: CASSVATGPGSYGYTF
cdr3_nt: TGTGCCAGCAGCGTAGCTACCGGTCCTGGGTCCTATGGCTACACCTTC

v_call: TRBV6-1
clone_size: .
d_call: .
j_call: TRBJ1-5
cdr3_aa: CASSETQGRNQPQHF
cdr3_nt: TGTGCCAGCAGTGAAACACAGGGCCGCAATCAGCCCCAGCATTTT

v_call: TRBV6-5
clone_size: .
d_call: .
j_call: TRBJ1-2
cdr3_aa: CASSYTGRFHGYTF
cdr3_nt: TGTGCCAGCAGTTACACGGGACGGTTCCATGGCTACACCTTC

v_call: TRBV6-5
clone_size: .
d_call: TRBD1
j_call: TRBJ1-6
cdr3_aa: CASSYQDRGGEPLHF
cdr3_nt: TGTGCCAGCAGTTATCAGGACAGGGGGGGCGAACCCCTCCACTTT

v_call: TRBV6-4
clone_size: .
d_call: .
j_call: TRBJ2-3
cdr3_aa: CASSDGGSSTDTQYF
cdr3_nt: TGTGCCAGCAGTGACGGGGGGTCTAGCACAGATACGCAGTATTTT